This is a list of T cell receptor beta chains from one sample in a study of T cell responses to AZD1222 COVID-19 vaccine. Clones were sequenced by immunoSEQ multiplex PCR, and TCRdb holds only the in-frame ones, with some missing. The table shows 140,000 or so clones, with 85% to 90% occurring only once. Material: peripheral blood, obtained 28 days after the second AZD1222 dose. These receptors all stem from an adult who received the AZD1222 COVID-19 vaccine. Both conserved end residues are part of each CDR3. The order of the fields is V gene, clone size, D gene, CDR3 protein. D genes are given only for firm matches. Not all rows give a size; the values are once, few, many and, for expanded clones, a class.

>TRBV5-6|-|-
CASSSPGGTYEQYF
>TRBV6-4|-|-
CASSDLRHEQFF
>TRBV2|-|-
CASRQEAKSDIQYF
>TRBV11-2|-|TRBD2
CASSRIAGQETQYF
>TRBV5-6|once|-
CASSPLEPAYYGYTF
>TRBV30|-|-
CAWSVTGEGYTF
>TRBV6-5|-|-
CASSYQGGVYEQYF
>TRBV10-3|once|-
CATGDQVAGDEQFF
>TRBV6-5|once|TRBD1
CASSQTGATNEKLFF
>TRBV30|-|TRBD1
CAWTRDRTSYNSPLHF
>TRBV4-1|-|-
CASSQGQGGSYNEQFF
>TRBV10-3|-|-
CAISEARYGGEKLFF
>TRBV6-1|-|-
CASSEAKQRTDSNQPQHF
>TRBV14|-|TRBD2
CASSQKAGSTDTQYF
>TRBV11-3|-|TRBD2
CASSLAAGGKDTQYF
>TRBV19|-|-
CASNPSPTGDSGNTIYF
>TRBV6-5|-|-
CASSRLEETQYF
>TRBV7-6|-|TRBD1
CASRGQGSGNTIYF
>TRBV7-9|-|-
CASSSWTAYEQYF
>TRBV11-2|-|-
CASSLDPSSRETQYF
>TRBV29-1|-|-
CSVTKDSNNEQFF
>TRBV2|-|-
CASAGHYSNQPQHF
>TRBV7-8|once|-
CASSLSASYEQYF
>TRBV2|-|-
CASSESRFPQPQHF
>TRBV6-5|-|-
CASNRGSTDTQYF
>TRBV29-1|few|TRBD1
CSVWTGGERNNGYTF
>TRBV5-1|-|TRBD1
CASSLAGTGGADGYTF